The present T cell receptor (beta chain) was sequenced within a study of cytomegalovirus exposure and HLA in healthy donors. Comment on this clone: Antigen unknown.

Separate from the approximately 720-subject first cohort, the 120-subject validation cohort was the one that the donors belonged to. Assay: immunoSEQ multiplex PCR; the TCRdb copy retains only in-frame clones and omits some. The sample shows some 110,000 clones, about 87% of them seen only once. Study-wide results and limits: Cytomegalovirus status was reportedly diagnosed by the classifier with high specificity and sensitivity.

This CDR3 spans 15 amino acids. Germline V gene lookup returns CDR1 SGHNT and CDR2 YENEEA. V was cut by 8 bases and J by 8 bases, with 22 bases left in between. Sequenced sample: PBMCs. This chain uses TRBV11-3 with TRBJ2-1; D not certain. This TCR came from a young woman in good health and CMV-seropositive. The CDR3 bases are TGTGCCAGCTCGAATTCCGGCCCGGGTGGCGATGAGCAGTTCTTC. It translates to CASSNSGPGGDEQFF.